This T cell receptor (beta chain) was identified during a study of radiation and T cells in renal cell carcinoma. The CDR3 loop spans 16 amino acids. V shed 0 bases and J 2 bases; nucleotides not matched to a gene: 5. From germline, CDR1 is SGHNT and CDR2 YYREEE (reference sequence). The time point: blood 4 weeks post-SBRT, at nephrectomy. As to treatment: 15 Gy SBRT to primary tumor, nephrectomy 4 weeks later. Nephrectomy followed 15 Gy stereotactic body radiation by 4 weeks. Sequencing used immunoSEQ multiplex PCR; TCRdb keeps in-frame clones, though not all of them. Of approximately 31,000 clones listed, roughly 80% are singletons.

The sequencing here drew on blood, taken from a patient whose treatment included radiotherapy and nephrectomy. The receptor comes from a man in his sixties with renal cell carcinoma. V is TRBV5-4 and J is TRBJ2-3, with TRBD2 identical over 8 bases. The CDR3 DNA sequence: TGTGCCAGCAGCTTGGTCGCGGGAGGCCTCACAGATACGCAGTATTTT. Translated: CASSLVAGGLTDTQYF.